This T cell receptor beta chain was identified in a study of cytomegalovirus exposure and HLA in healthy donors. With 60 Vbeta and 13 Jbeta primers, the PCR was carried out. Data came from immunoSEQ multiplex PCR; TCRdb stores just in-frame clones and leaves some out. The sample lists 80,000 to 100,000 clones, about 81% occurring once. The CDR3 totals 14 residues. The germline CDR1 and CDR2 sequences are MNHEY and SMNVEV (reference sequence). The trim removed 5 bases at V and 8 bases at J, leaving 5 bases unmatched. Sequenced material: PBMCs. The J gene is TRBJ2-1, the V gene TRBV27; TRBD1 agrees at 11 bases. This clonotype was sampled from a man aged 40-55 years in good health and CMV-seronegative. CDR3: CASSQDRGRDEQFF. CDR3 nucleotide sequence: TGTGCCAGCAGTCAGGACAGGGGGCGTGATGAGCAGTTCTTC.